A selection of T cell receptor beta chains follows, all from one sample in a study of CD8+ T cells in alopecia areata. Assay used: immunoSEQ multiplex PCR; TCRdb lists only in-frame clones, some missing. The sample lists tens of thousands of clones, over 25% occurring once. The starting material was CD8+ T cells sorted from blood, obtained at week 4, from a patient treated with tofacitinib. These receptors were taken from a human donor with alopecia areata. Both conserved end residues are part of each CDR3. The D gene is left open where the match is weak. Some rows have no size entry. The others give once, few or many, or a class for an expanded clone.

j_call d_call v_call clone_size cdr3_aa cdr3_nt
TRBJ2-7 TRBD1 TRBV7-9 . CASSNTGQGTYEQYF TGTGCCAGCAGCAATACGGGACAGGGTACCTACGAGCAGTACTTC
TRBJ2-7 . TRBV7-2 . CASSPLIGDYEQYF TGTGCCAGCAGCCCCCTAATTGGAGACTACGAGCAGTACTTC
TRBJ2-5 TRBD1 TRBV30 few CAWSATGGLETQYF TGTGCCTGGAGCGCGACAGGGGGCTTGGAGACCCAGTACTTC
TRBJ2-1 TRBD2 TRBV5-6 . CASSLGSSGRFYNEQFF TGTGCCAGCAGCTTGGGGTCTAGCGGGAGGTTCTACAATGAGCAGTTCTTC
TRBJ2-5 . TRBV29-1 . CSVEEDGNWYQETQYF TGCAGCGTTGAAGAGGACGGAAATTGGTACCAAGAGACCCAGTACTTC
TRBJ2-1 TRBD1 TRBV28 few CASSSPGRTGSYNEQFF TGTGCCAGCAGTTCGCCTGGGAGGACAGGGTCCTACAATGAGCAGTTCTTC
TRBJ2-7 TRBD1 TRBV29-1 . CSVEDGTGFEQYF TGCAGCGTTGAAGATGGGACAGGGTTCGAGCAGTACTTC
TRBJ2-1 . TRBV30 many CAWGQWDGGQFF TGTGCCTGGGGTCAATGGGACGGAGGGCAGTTCTTC
TRBJ2-1 . TRBV29-1 few CSVERGADEQFF TGCAGCGTTGAACGGGGGGCGGATGAGCAGTTCTTC
TRBJ1-1 . TRBV29-1 few CSVDDGTNTEAFF TGCAGCGTTGACGACGGGACGAACACTGAAGCTTTCTTT
TRBJ2-7 TRBD2 TRBV6-1 few CASSEATSGSLHTEQYF TGTGCCAGCAGTGAAGCCACTAGCGGGAGTTTGCATACCGAGCAGTACTTC
TRBJ2-2 . TRBV4-1 . CASKRDRANTGELFF TGCGCCAGCAAGAGGGATAGGGCGAACACCGGGGAGCTGTTTTTT
TRBJ1-5 TRBD1 TRBV2 few CASSSGPTGPYNQPQHF TGTGCCAGCAGTTCCGGGCCGACAGGGCCATACAATCAGCCCCAGCATTTT
TRBJ2-1 . TRBV28 . CASTPKISGGEQFF TGTGCCAGCACACCCAAGATCAGTGGCGGTGAGCAGTTCTTC
TRBJ2-7 TRBD2 TRBV4-3 . CASSQGLAGINEQYF TGCGCCAGCAGCCAAGGACTAGCGGGAATCAACGAGCAGTACTTC
TRBJ2-1 . TRBV13 . CASSLGVADEQFF TGTGCCAGCAGCTTAGGTGTTGCGGATGAGCAGTTCTTC
TRBJ1-1 . TRBV5-1 few CASSLYGQKNTEAFF TGCGCCAGCAGCTTATACGGACAGAAGAACACTGAAGCTTTCTTT
TRBJ1-5 . TRBV7-9 few CASSLESQPQHF TGTGCCAGCAGCTTAGAATCACAGCCCCAGCATTTT
TRBJ1-5 . TRBV29-1 few CSVEVGNQPQHF TGCAGCGTTGAAGTGGGCAATCAGCCCCAGCATTTT
TRBJ2-1 TRBD1 TRBV27 few CASSYTGGAKYNEQFF TGTGCCAGCAGCTACACAGGGGGCGCGAAATACAATGAGCAGTTCTTC
TRBJ1-2 TRBD1 TRBV30 . CACAGTGNYGYTF TGTGCCTGTGCTGGGACAGGGAACTATGGCTACACCTTC
TRBJ2-1 . TRBV7-2 . CASSLSAEQFF TGTGCCAGCAGCTTATCTGCTGAGCAGTTCTTC
TRBJ1-2 . TRBV30 . CAWSVGRVNYGYTF TGTGCCTGGAGTGTAGGCAGGGTAAACTATGGCTACACCTTC
TRBJ2-2 . TRBV9 . CASTRQSSTGELFF TGTGCCAGCACCCGACAGTCGAGTACCGGGGAGCTGTTTTTT
TRBJ2-3 TRBD2 TRBV6-6 many CASSYSLGGSRDTQYF TGTGCCAGCAGTTACTCATTAGGCGGGAGTAGGGATACGCAGTATTTT
TRBJ2-7 . TRBV29-1 . CSVGRATDTYEQYF TGCAGCGTTGGAAGGGCAACCGACACCTACGAGCAGTACTTC
TRBJ2-1 TRBD1 TRBV28 many CASRHNRGPYNEQFF TGTGCCAGCAGACATAACAGGGGGCCTTACAATGAGCAGTTCTTC
TRBJ2-7 . TRBV14 . CASSQARTYEQYF TGTGCCAGCAGCCAAGCCCGCACCTACGAGCAGTACTTC